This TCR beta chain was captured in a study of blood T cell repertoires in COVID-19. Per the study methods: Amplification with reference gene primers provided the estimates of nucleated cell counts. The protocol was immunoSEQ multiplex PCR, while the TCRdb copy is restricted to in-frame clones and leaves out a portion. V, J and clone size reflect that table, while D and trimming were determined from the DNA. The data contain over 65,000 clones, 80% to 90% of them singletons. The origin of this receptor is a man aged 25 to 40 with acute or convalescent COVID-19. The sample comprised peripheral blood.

The CDR3 region is CASSSPELAGLDEQFF. CDR3 in DNA: TGTGCCAGCAGCTCCCCGGAACTAGCGGGATTGGATGAGCAGTTCTTC. The chain combines TRBV7-9 with TRBJ2-1; TRBD2 agrees at 10 bases. Per the germline V gene, CDR1 is SEHNR and CDR2 is FQNEAQ (reference sequence). The CDR3 is 16 amino acids. After removal of 4 bases from V and 8 bases from J, the junction contained 11 bases not matched to a gene.